The 26 T cell receptor beta chains given below trace back to one sample, sequenced in a study of shared clonotypes between healthy human individuals. Repertoires were generated with immunoSEQ multiplex PCR, while TCRdb's copy carries only in-frame clones and drops some. The repertoire holds about 1.4 million clones, with around 95% as singletons. Sequencing was performed on naive CD4+ T cells sorted from blood. The subset was: CD45RA+ positively selected. Every receptor here comes from a man aged 30 to 39 in good health.

The chain joins TRBV9 to TRBJ2-1; TRBD1 is a possible D gene (6 bases). Germline loops: CDR1 SGDLS, CDR2 YYNGEE. This CDR3 has 14 residues. Trimming shortened V by 4 bases and J by 5 bases, and 13 bases separated the two germline ends. CDR3 in DNA: TGTGCCAGCAGCCTCAGGACAGCGAACAATGAGCAGTTCTTC. This encodes CASSLRTANNEQFF.

The chain carries TRBV5-1 and TRBJ2-2; D remains ambiguous. Trimming removed 1 base at V and 1 base at J, with 11 bases between. This CDR3 region has 16 residues. The V gene's germline CDR1 is SGHRS and CDR2 YFSETQ. The CDR3 nucleotides are TGCGCCAGCAGCTTGACCAGCCAAGTGAACACCGGGGAGCTGTTTTTT. As protein: CASSLTSQVNTGELFF.

V and J are TRBV28 and TRBJ2-7, with 8 bases aligning to TRBD2. CDR3 length: 16 residues. The V gene end was trimmed by 3 bases and the J gene end by 2 bases; junction bases not matched to a gene: 9. Germline CDR1 MDHEN, CDR2 SYDVKM. As DNA, the CDR3 is TGTGCCAGCAGTTTTGTTACGGGAGGGGGGACCTACGAGCAGTACTTC. The encoded protein is CASSFVTGGGTYEQYF.

This clone was seen just once. This sequence joins TRBV19 and TRBJ2-2; unclear D gene. Trimming removed 7 bases from V and 1 base from J, with 10 bases in between. Germline V lookup: CDR1 LNHDA, CDR2 SQIVND (reference sequence). The CDR3 is 14 residues long. The CDR3 protein is CASIARRNTGELFF. CDR3 DNA: TGTGCCAGTATCGCGAGGAGGAACACCGGGGAGCTGTTTTTT.

This rearrangement joins TRBV2 to TRBJ2-2, with a tentative D call TRBD2 (6 bases). The germline V gene encodes CDR1 SNHLY and CDR2 FYNNEI. This CDR3 spans 15 amino acids. The V end lost 3 bases, the J end lost 4 bases, and 12 bases lay between the germline ends. CDR3 DNA sequence: TGTGCCAGCAGTGAGGGCGGAGGGAGCACCGGGGAGCTGTTTTTT. Protein product: CASSEGGGSTGELFF.

This clone appeared once. This chain joins TRBV2 and TRBJ2-1, with TRBD2 matching over 11 bases. The germline V gene has CDR1 SNHLY and CDR2 FYNNEI. V lost 10 bases, J lost 3 bases, and 11 bases stayed unmatched. The CDR3 is 16 amino acids. The CDR3 sequence: CATRGLAGEGYNEQFF. For the CDR3, the DNA is TGTGCCACCCGAGGACTAGCGGGCGAAGGCTACAATGAGCAGTTCTTC.

A single count supports this clone. This sequence joins TRBV10-3 and TRBJ2-1; tentatively, D is TRBD2 (5 bases). The CDR3 contains 15 residues. V lost 1 base and J lost 4, with 11 bases in between. Germline V gene sequence: CDR1 ENHRY, CDR2 SYGVKD. CDR3 bases: TGTGCCATCAGTGAGTTAACAACTAGTTACAATGAGCAGTTCTTC. Its protein is CAISELTTSYNEQFF.

The chain carries TRBV18 and TRBJ2-1, with 10 bases lining up with TRBD2. Germline values: CDR1 KGHSH, CDR2 LQKENI. V shed 6 bases, J shed 6 bases, and the junction held 11 bases outside the gene matches. This CDR3 contains 16 residues. The CDR3 nucleotides read TGTGCCAGCTCGCCCCTAGCGGGAGTGGGTTCCAATGAGCAGTTCTTC. Translating gives CASSPLAGVGSNEQFF.

This clone occurred once. This chain links TRBV5-1 with TRBJ2-5, with a weak D call TRBD2 (6 bases). The V end was cut by 3 bases, the J end by 5 bases, with 14 bases between. Looked up from germline, CDR1 is SGHRS and CDR2 is YFSETQ. The length of the CDR3 is 14 residues. This CDR3 is CASSSGLAMETQYF. For the CDR3, the DNA is TGCGCCAGCAGCTCGGGGCTAGCGATGGAGACCCAGTACTTC. Variable domain in full (rest from reference TRBV5-1 and TRBJ2-5): KAGVTQTPRYLIKTRGQQVTLSCSPISGHRSVSWYQQTPGQGLQFLFEYFSETQRNKGNFPGRFSGRQFSNSRSEMNVSTLELGDSALYLCASSSGLAMETQYFGPGTRLLVL.

J is TRBJ1-1 and V is TRBV11-1; unclear D gene. V dropped 5 bases and J dropped 2 bases, with 15 bases sitting between them. The CDR3 spans 15 residues. CDR1 and CDR2 from the germline V gene are SGHAT and FQDESV (reference sequence). In DNA form, the CDR3 reads TGTGCCAGCAGCCCCAACGCCCCAACAAACACTGAAGCTTTCTTT. Its protein is CASSPNAPTNTEAFF.

This chain connects TRBV5-1 to TRBJ1-1; 8 nucleotides line up with TRBD1. Trimming cost V 0 bases and J 0 bases; bases outside gene matches: 4. Germline assignment: CDR1 SGHRS and CDR2 YFSETQ. The CDR3 has 16 residues. CDR3 in amino acids: CASSLGVTGVNTEAFF. The CDR3 DNA reads TGCGCCAGCAGCTTGGGAGTGACAGGGGTGAACACTGAAGCTTTCTTT.

The chain uses TRBV6-4 and TRBJ2-7, with 12 bases aligning to TRBD2. Germline V gives CDR1 MRHNA, CDR2 SNTAGT. CDR3 length equals 14 residues. The junction had 1 base not matched to a gene; V was cut back by 5 bases and J by 2 bases. The CDR3 DNA follows: TGTGCCAGCAGTCTAGCGGGAGGGCCCTACGAGCAGTACTTC. Translated, it gives CASSLAGGPYEQYF.

The V call is TRBV6-6, the J call TRBJ1-1, with TRBD1 identical over 9 bases. Germline V gives CDR1 MNHNY, CDR2 SVGAGI (reference sequence). CDR3 size: 16 residues. V lost 2 bases, J lost 1 base, and 5 bases stayed unmatched. Here the CDR3 DNA reads TGTGCCAGCAGTTACGTACAGGGGGCACCGAACACTGAAGCTTTCTTT. Translation: CASSYVQGAPNTEAFF.

The DNA for the CDR3 is TGTGCCAGCAGCTCGGCGTGGGGCGGGAGGGCATCTTACAATGAGCAGTTCTTC. Residues: CASSSAWGGRASYNEQFF. The J gene is TRBJ2-1, the V gene TRBV5-4, with 9 bases fitting TRBD2. With V trimmed by 3 bases and J by 4 bases, 14 bases remained unmatched. CDR3 size: 18 residues. Germline CDR1 SGHNT, CDR2 YYREEE (reference sequence).

The chain joins TRBV5-4 to TRBJ1-1; no definite D call. Trimming left V 4 bases short and J 0 bases short, with 13 bases between. The germline gives CDR1 SGHNT, CDR2 YYREEE (reference sequence). The CDR3 covers 15 residues. Here the CDR3 DNA reads TGTGCCAGCAGCCCCCTTCAGGAGATGAACACTGAAGCTTTCTTT. Amino acid sequence: CASSPLQEMNTEAFF.

The V and J genes are TRBV9 and TRBJ2-3, with D possibly matching TRBD1 (6 bases). The CDR3 extends over 17 amino acids. Germline V gene data show CDR1 as SGDLS and CDR2 as YYNGEE. V was clipped by 2 bases and J by 2 bases, with 18 bases between them. CDR3 loop: CASSVLRAGDPTDTQYF. DNA of the CDR3: TGTGCCAGCAGCGTGCTCCGGGCAGGGGACCCCACAGATACGCAGTATTTT.

The chain links TRBV11-3 to TRBJ2-1; 10 positions agree with TRBD2. Per the germline V gene, CDR1 is SGHNT and CDR2 is YENEEA. There are 17 residues in the CDR3. The V gene end was trimmed by 1 base and the J gene end by 4 bases; junction bases not matched to a gene: 7. The CDR3 region has the DNA TGTGCCAGCAGCTTAGCTCCATCTAGCGGGGGATACAATGAGCAGTTCTTC. Translating it yields CASSLAPSSGGYNEQFF. Combining the CDR3 with reference TRBV11-3 and TRBJ2-1 gives the whole variable domain EAGVVQSPRYKIIEKKQPVAFWCNPISGHNTLYWYLQNLGQGPELLIRYENEEAVDDSQLPKDRFSAERLKGVDSTLKIQPAELGDSAVYLCASSLAPSSGGYNEQFFGPGTRLTVL.

The chain employs TRBV2 and TRBJ2-7; 10 positions match TRBD1. The germline V gene encodes CDR1 SNHLY and CDR2 FYNNEI. The CDR3 length is 13 residues. The trim removed 6 bases at V and 2 bases at J, leaving 1 base unmatched. The CDR3 DNA is TGTGCCAGCAGGGGGACAGGGGCCTACGAGCAGTACTTC. The encoded protein is CASRGTGAYEQYF.

This rearrangement joins TRBV14 to TRBJ2-1, with 13 bases aligning to TRBD2. J was trimmed by 6 bases and V by 5 bases; bases with no gene match: 10. CDR1 is SGHDN and CDR2 is FVKESK in the germline V gene. The CDR3 is made up of 17 amino acids. The CDR3 region is CASSAHQGLAGVNEQFF. In nucleotides, the CDR3 is TGTGCCAGCAGCGCCCACCAAGGACTAGCGGGAGTCAATGAGCAGTTCTTC.

The genes are TRBV5-1 and TRBJ2-7; TRBD2 agrees at 8 bases. The CDR3 has 14 amino acids. V dropped 5 bases and J dropped 0; count of bases not matched to a gene: 4. Germline loops: CDR1 SGHRS, CDR2 YFSETQ. CDR3 nucleotides: TGCGCCAGCAGACCTACTAGCGGCTCCTACGAGCAGTACTTC. This encodes CASRPTSGSYEQYF.

This chain joins TRBV28 and TRBJ2-7; tentative D call: TRBD2 (6 bases). Germline lookup yields CDR1 MDHEN and CDR2 SYDVKM. The CDR3 is 13 residues long. V was clipped by 6 bases and J by 6 bases, with 15 bases between them. CDR3 protein: CASSRGFLGEQYF. For the CDR3, the DNA is TGTGCCAGCAGCCGGGGGTTTCTGGGCGAGCAGTACTTC.

As DNA, the CDR3 is TGTGCCGTCCACAATTACCTTTTAGAGCAGTTCTTC. Its translation: CAVHNYLLEQFF. This chain connects TRBV28 to TRBJ2-1, with D unresolved. V was cut by 11 bases and J by 10 bases, with 18 bases left in between. Germline V gene sequence: CDR1 MDHEN, CDR2 SYDVKM. The CDR3 consists of 12 residues.

This sequence joins TRBV28 and TRBJ2-3, with 12 nucleotides matching TRBD2. The germline V gene has CDR1 MDHEN and CDR2 SYDVKM. The CDR3 runs 15 residues. Trimming cost V 8 bases and J 2 bases; bases outside gene matches: 5. For the CDR3, the DNA is TGTGCCAGCGGGCGACTAGCGGGAGCCACAGATACGCAGTATTTT. This codes for CASGRLAGATDTQYF.

The chain links TRBV25-1 to TRBJ2-1; a possible D gene is TRBD1 (6 bases). The length of the CDR3 is 14 residues. Germline lookup yields CDR1 MGHDK and CDR2 SYGVNS. The V end lost 4 bases, the J end lost 4 bases, and 11 bases lay between the germline ends. In DNA, the CDR3 is TGTGCCAGCAGTGCAAATACAGGGTACAATGAGCAGTTCTTC. Translated: CASSANTGYNEQFF.

V gene TRBV9 combines with J gene TRBJ2-3; 7 nucleotides match TRBD2. With 1 base clipped from V and 0 bases from J, the junction kept 5 bases outside the gene matches. CDR3 length equals 16 residues. CDR1 is SGDLS, CDR2 YYNGEE, per germline. The DNA for the CDR3 is TGTGCCAGCAGCGTAAACCCAGCGGGAAGCACAGATACGCAGTATTTT. As protein: CASSVNPAGSTDTQYF.

About this clone: Other DNA sequences from this sample encode an identical CDR3 as well. The chain is built from TRBV11-3 and TRBJ2-1; D unresolved. V dropped 0 bases and J dropped 2 bases, with 2 bases sitting between them. This CDR3 has 13 residues. Germline V gene sequence: CDR1 SGHNT, CDR2 YENEEA. The CDR3 nucleotides read TGTGCCAGCAGCTTAGATGCCTACAATGAGCAGTTCTTC. As protein: CASSLDAYNEQFF.